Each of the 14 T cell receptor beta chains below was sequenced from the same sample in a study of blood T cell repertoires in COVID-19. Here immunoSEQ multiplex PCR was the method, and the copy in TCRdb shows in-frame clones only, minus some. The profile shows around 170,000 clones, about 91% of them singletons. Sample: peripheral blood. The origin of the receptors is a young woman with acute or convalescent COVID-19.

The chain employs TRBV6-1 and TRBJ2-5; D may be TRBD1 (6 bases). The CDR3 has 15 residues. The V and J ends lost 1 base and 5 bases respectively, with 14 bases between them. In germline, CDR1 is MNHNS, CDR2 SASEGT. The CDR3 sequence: CASSEGAGAGETQYF. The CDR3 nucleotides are TGTGCCAGCAGTGAAGGGGCAGGGGCTGGGGAGACCCAGTACTTC.

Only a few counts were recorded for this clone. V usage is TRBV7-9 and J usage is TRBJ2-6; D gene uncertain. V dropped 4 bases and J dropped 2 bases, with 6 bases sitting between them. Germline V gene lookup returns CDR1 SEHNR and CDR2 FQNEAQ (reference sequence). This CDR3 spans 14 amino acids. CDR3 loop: CASSSPTGANVLTF. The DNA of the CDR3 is TGTGCCAGCAGCTCCCCCACTGGGGCCAACGTCCTGACTTTC.

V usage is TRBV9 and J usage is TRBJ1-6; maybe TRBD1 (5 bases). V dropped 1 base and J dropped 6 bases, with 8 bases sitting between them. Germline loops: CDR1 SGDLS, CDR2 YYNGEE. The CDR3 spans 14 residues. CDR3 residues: CASSVRDFNSPLHF. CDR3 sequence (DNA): TGTGCCAGCAGCGTAAGGGACTTTAATTCACCCCTCCACTTT.

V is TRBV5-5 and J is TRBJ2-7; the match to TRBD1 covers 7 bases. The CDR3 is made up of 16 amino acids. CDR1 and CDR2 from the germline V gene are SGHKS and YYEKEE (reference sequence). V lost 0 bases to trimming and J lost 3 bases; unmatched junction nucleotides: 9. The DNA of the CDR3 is TGTGCCAGCAGCTTGGGACCCAGGGGGATTAACTACGAGCAGTACTTC. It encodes CASSLGPRGINYEQYF.

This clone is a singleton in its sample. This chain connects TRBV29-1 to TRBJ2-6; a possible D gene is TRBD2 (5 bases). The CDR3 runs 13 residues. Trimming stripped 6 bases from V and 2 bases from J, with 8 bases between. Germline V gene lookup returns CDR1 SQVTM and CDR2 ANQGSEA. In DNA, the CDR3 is TGCAGCGTGCGGAGGCCTGGGGCCAACGTCCTGACTTTC. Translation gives CSVRRPGANVLTF.

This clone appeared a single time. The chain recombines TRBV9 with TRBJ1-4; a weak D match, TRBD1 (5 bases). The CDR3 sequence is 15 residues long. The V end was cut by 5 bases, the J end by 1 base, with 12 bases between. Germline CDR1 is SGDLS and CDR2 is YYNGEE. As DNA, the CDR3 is TGTGCCAGCAGTAGGATGGGGCTAACTAATGAAAAACTGTTTTTT. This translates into CASSRMGLTNEKLFF.

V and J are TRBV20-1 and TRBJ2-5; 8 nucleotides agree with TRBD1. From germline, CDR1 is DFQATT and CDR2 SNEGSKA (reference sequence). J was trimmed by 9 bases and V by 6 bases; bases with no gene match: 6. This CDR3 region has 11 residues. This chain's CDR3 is CSASDRVAQYF. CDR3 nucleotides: TGCAGTGCCTCGGACAGGGTGGCCCAGTACTTC.

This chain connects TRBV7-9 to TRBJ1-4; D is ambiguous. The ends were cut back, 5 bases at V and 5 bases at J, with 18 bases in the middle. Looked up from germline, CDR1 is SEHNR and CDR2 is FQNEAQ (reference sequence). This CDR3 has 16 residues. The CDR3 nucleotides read TGTGCCAGCAGCCCCCCCCTAGTGCTCGGCAATGAAAAACTGTTTTTT. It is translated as CASSPPLVLGNEKLFF.

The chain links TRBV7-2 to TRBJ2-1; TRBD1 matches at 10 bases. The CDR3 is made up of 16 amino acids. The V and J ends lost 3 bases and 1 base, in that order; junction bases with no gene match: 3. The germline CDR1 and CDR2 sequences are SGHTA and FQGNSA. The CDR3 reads CASSLTGGASYNEQFF. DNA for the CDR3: TGTGCCAGCAGCTTGACAGGGGGCGCATCCTACAATGAGCAGTTCTTC.

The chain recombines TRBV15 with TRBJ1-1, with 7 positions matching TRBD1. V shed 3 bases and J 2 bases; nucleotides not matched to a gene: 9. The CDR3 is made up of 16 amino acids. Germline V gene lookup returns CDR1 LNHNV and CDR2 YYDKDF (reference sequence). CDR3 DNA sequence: TGTGCCACCAGCAGTTTGACAGGGAACTTAAACACTGAAGCTTTCTTT. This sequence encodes CATSSLTGNLNTEAFF.

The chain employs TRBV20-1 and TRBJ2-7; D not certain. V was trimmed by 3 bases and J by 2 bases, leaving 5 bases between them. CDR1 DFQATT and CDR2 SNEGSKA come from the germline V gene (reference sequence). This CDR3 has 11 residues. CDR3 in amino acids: CSASQAYEQYF. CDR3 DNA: TGCAGTGCTAGCCAGGCCTACGAGCAGTACTTC.

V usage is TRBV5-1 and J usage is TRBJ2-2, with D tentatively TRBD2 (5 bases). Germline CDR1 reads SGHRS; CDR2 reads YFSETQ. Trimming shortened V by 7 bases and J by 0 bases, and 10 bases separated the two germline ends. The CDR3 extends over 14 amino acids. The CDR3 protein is CASSGISNTGELFF. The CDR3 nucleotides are TGCGCCAGCTCCGGGATCTCGAACACCGGGGAGCTGTTTTTT.

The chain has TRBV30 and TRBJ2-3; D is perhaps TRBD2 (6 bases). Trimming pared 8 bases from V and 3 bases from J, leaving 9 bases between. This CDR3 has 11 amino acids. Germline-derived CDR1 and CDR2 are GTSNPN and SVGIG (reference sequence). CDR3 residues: CALGTTDTQYF. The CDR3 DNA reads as TGTGCCCTCGGGACTACAGATACGCAGTATTTT.

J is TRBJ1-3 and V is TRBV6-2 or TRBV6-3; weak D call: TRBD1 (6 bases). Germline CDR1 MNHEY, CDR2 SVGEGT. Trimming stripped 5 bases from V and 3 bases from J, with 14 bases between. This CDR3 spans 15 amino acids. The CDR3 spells CASSTPQGRGNTIYF. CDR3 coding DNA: TGTGCCAGCAGTACCCCCCAGGGGCGTGGAAACACCATATATTTT.